The next 28 T cell receptor beta chains were all read from a single sample in a study of radiotherapy plus CTLA-4 blockade in lung cancer. Assay used: immunoSEQ multiplex PCR; TCRdb lists only in-frame clones, some missing. The sample records some 51,000 clones, 75% to 80% being singletons. The sample consisted of peripheral blood, taken from a patient treated with radiotherapy plus ipilimumab. The receptors derive from a human donor with non-small cell lung cancer whose response to radiotherapy plus ipilimumab could not be evaluated.

The CDR3 here is CASSPRGSSGGNEQFF. The CDR3 DNA is TGTGCCAGCAGCCCCAGAGGGTCCTCGGGGGGCAATGAGCAGTTCTTC. The J gene is TRBJ2-1, the V gene TRBV7-9; 7 bases line up with TRBD2. Unmatched junction bases numbered 13, after V lost 5 bases and J lost 6 bases. This CDR3 is built from 16 residues. CDR1 SEHNR and CDR2 FQNEAQ come from the germline V gene (reference sequence).

This chain connects TRBV9 to TRBJ1-4; D possibly corresponds to TRBD1 (5 bases). The CDR3 extends over 17 amino acids. The germline V gene has CDR1 SGDLS and CDR2 YYNGEE. V was trimmed by 3 bases and J by 2 bases, leaving 17 bases between them. This CDR3 reads CASSAHPTQDTNEKLFF. CDR3 nucleotide sequence: TGTGCCAGCAGCGCCCACCCCACACAGGATACTAATGAAAAACTGTTTTTT.

This clone was recorded once. This chain links TRBV5-6 with TRBJ1-4; 8 bases fit TRBD1. The CDR3 length is 13 residues. J was trimmed by 5 bases and V by 4 bases; bases with no gene match: 1. Germline V CDR1 and CDR2: SGHDT, YYEEEE. The DNA of the CDR3 is TGTGCCAGCAGCCGGGACAGGAATGAAAAACTGTTTTTT. This translates into CASSRDRNEKLFF.

The chain couples TRBV19 to TRBJ2-5; 11 bases agree with TRBD2. V trimming: 8 bases; J trimming: 1 base; junction bases outside the gene matches: 6. The CDR3 length is 15 residues. The V gene's germline CDR1 is LNHDA and CDR2 SQIVND (reference sequence). The CDR3 is CASAPLAGGQETQYF. The DNA of the CDR3 is TGTGCCAGTGCGCCGCTAGCGGGGGGCCAAGAGACCCAGTACTTC. Complete variable domain (other parts from reference TRBV19 and TRBJ2-5): DGGITQSPKYLFRKEGQNVTLSCEQNLNHDAMYWYRQDPGQGLRLIYYSQIVNDFQKGDIAEGYSVSREKKESFPLTVTSAQKNPTAFYLCASAPLAGGQETQYFGPGTRLLVL.

The gene calls are TRBV7-6 and TRBJ1-3; D is undetermined. CDR1 is SGHVS and CDR2 is FNYEAQ in the germline V gene. This CDR3 has 16 amino acids. Trimming stripped 2 bases from V and 2 bases from J, with 13 bases between. CDR3: CASSLSGPGAGNTIYF. The CDR3, as DNA: TGTGCCAGCAGCTTATCGGGCCCCGGGGCTGGAAACACCATATATTTT.

This clone was counted only a few times. The chain employs TRBV5-8 and TRBJ1-5; D not resolved. Between the trimmed V and J ends, which lost 4 bases and 1 base, there was a span of 9 bases. CDR1 and CDR2 (germline): SGHTS, YDEGEE. The CDR3 sequence is 14 residues long. In nucleotides, the CDR3 is TGTGCCAGCAGCCTCTCGGGGAGCAATCAGCCCCAGCATTTT. Its translation: CASSLSGSNQPQHF.

V usage is TRBV7-2 and J usage is TRBJ1-1; D perhaps matches TRBD1 (5 bases). V dropped 5 bases and J dropped 1 base, with 8 bases sitting between them. CDR3 size: 13 residues. Germline CDR1 reads SGHTA; CDR2 reads FQGNSA. CDR3 amino acids: CASSVDRNTEAFF. The CDR3 bases are TGTGCCAGCAGCGTAGACAGGAACACTGAAGCTTTCTTT. Looking up the rest from reference TRBV7-2 and TRBJ1-1 gives the full variable domain: GAGVSQSPSNKVTEKGKDVELRCDPISGHTALYWYRQSLGQGLEFLIYFQGNSAPDKSGLPSDRFSAERTGGSVSTLTIQRTQQEDSAVYLCASSVDRNTEAFFGQGTRLTVV.

CDR3 nucleotides: TGTGCCAGCAGTTACTCCGGAGCGAGCTCTGGAAACACCATATATTTT. It is translated as CASSYSGASSGNTIYF. The chain links TRBV6-5 to TRBJ1-3; D remains unclear. V gave up 0 bases and J gave up 0 bases, with 9 bases separating them. This CDR3 is 16 amino acids long. CDR1 and CDR2 (germline): MNHEY, SVGAGI.

This chain links TRBV7-9 with TRBJ2-3; D is possibly TRBD1 (6 bases). V was cut by 8 bases and J by 2 bases, with 14 bases left in between. Germline V lookup: CDR1 SEHNR, CDR2 FQNEAQ (reference sequence). This CDR3 contains 14 residues. DNA of the CDR3: TGTGCCAGCCTCGGACAGCGTTTCACAGATACGCAGTATTTT. Its protein is CASLGQRFTDTQYF.

CDR3 residues: CASSYGTSGSYEQYF. In DNA, the CDR3 is TGTGCCAGCAGCTACGGGACTAGCGGGAGTTACGAGCAGTACTTC. The genes are TRBV7-6 and TRBJ2-7, with 14 nucleotides matching TRBD2. This CDR3 has 15 amino acids. V was clipped by 4 bases and J by 4 bases; unmatched bases: 3. Germline V gives CDR1 SGHVS, CDR2 FNYEAQ. Supplemented by reference TRBV7-6 and TRBJ2-7, the full variable domain reads GAGVSQSPRYKVTKRGQDVALRCDPISGHVSLYWYRQALGQGPEFLTYFNYEAQQDKSGLPNDRFSAERPEGSISTLTIQRTEQRDSAMYRCASSYGTSGSYEQYFGPGTRLTVT.

This chain joins TRBV27 and TRBJ2-5; D might be TRBD2 (5 bases). Per the germline V gene, CDR1 is MNHEY and CDR2 is SMNVEV (reference sequence). The length of the CDR3 is 14 residues. V shed 4 bases and J shed 5 bases, with 14 bases lying between them. The CDR3 DNA sequence: TGTGCCAGCAGTTCCGACGGGGTCGGGGAGACCCAGTACTTC. It is translated as CASSSDGVGETQYF.

The gene calls are TRBV2 and TRBJ2-7, with TRBD1 identical over 9 bases. With V trimmed by 8 bases and J by 6 bases, 11 bases remained unmatched. CDR3 length equals 14 residues. CDR1 is SNHLY, CDR2 FYNNEI, per germline. CDR3 in DNA: TGTGCCAGCTTTAACCGGGACAGGGTTGGCGAGCAGTACTTC. This codes for CASFNRDRVGEQYF.

The chain employs TRBV5-4 and TRBJ2-5, with 7 bases fitting TRBD1. The junction had 3 bases not matched to a gene; V was cut back by 3 bases and J by 1 base. This CDR3 comprises 14 residues. Germline V gene data show CDR1 as SGHNT and CDR2 as YYREEE (reference sequence). CDR3 residues: CASSSGQVQETQYF. The CDR3 nucleotides read TGTGCCAGCAGCTCTGGACAGGTCCAAGAGACCCAGTACTTC.

The chain is built from TRBV25-1 and TRBJ2-3; TRBD2 is a possible D gene (5 bases). V was cut by 6 bases and J by 1 base, with 11 bases left in between. CDR1 is MGHDK, CDR2 SYGVNS, per germline. The CDR3 loop spans 14 amino acids. This chain's CDR3 is CASRGGGRTDTQYF. The CDR3 DNA reads TGTGCCAGCAGAGGAGGCGGCCGCACAGATACGCAGTATTTT.

The V call is TRBV5-4, the J call TRBJ2-3; D is undetermined. V lost 4 bases and J 2 bases, leaving 11 bases between the germline ends. Germline CDR1 and CDR2: SGHNT and YYREEE (reference sequence). The CDR3 is made up of 14 amino acids. The CDR3 DNA follows: TGTGCCAGCAGCCTCTTCGCTAACACAGATACGCAGTATTTT. The encoded protein is CASSLFANTDTQYF.

CDR3 region: CASSLKGLAGYEQYF. The CDR3 region has the DNA TGTGCCAGCAGCTTAAAAGGACTAGCGGGTTACGAGCAGTACTTC. The rearrangement links TRBV7-2 to TRBJ2-7, with 11 nucleotides matching TRBD2. The J segment lost 4 bases and the V segment lost 2 bases, leaving 4 bases of the junction unmatched. Germline loops: CDR1 SGHTA, CDR2 FQGNSA. The length of the CDR3 is 15 residues. Combining the CDR3 with reference TRBV7-2 and TRBJ2-7 gives the whole variable domain GAGVSQSPSNKVTEKGKDVELRCDPISGHTALYWYRQSLGQGLEFLIYFQGNSAPDKSGLPSDRFSAERTGGSVSTLTIQRTQQEDSAVYLCASSLKGLAGYEQYFGPGTRLTVT.

V gene TRBV9 combines with J gene TRBJ2-1; 11 bases are shared with TRBD2. This CDR3 has 18 residues. From germline, CDR1 is SGDLS and CDR2 YYNGEE. The ends lost 0 bases at V and 0 bases at J; junction bases unmatched: 5. CDR3 protein: CASSVGGSGGASYNEQFF. CDR3 in DNA: TGTGCCAGCAGCGTAGGGGGTAGCGGGGGGGCCTCCTACAATGAGCAGTTCTTC.

The chain uses TRBV7-2 and TRBJ1-1; D unclear. The CDR3 contains 14 residues. The V and J ends lost 3 bases and 4 bases respectively, with 12 bases between them. Germline lookup yields CDR1 SGHTA and CDR2 FQGNSA. Here the CDR3 DNA reads TGTGCCAGCAGCTTGGCGGGCTTAGGCACTGAAGCTTTCTTT. This gives the protein CASSLAGLGTEAFF.

The rearrangement uses TRBV5-5 and TRBJ1-2, with a weak D call TRBD1 (5 bases). The germline V gene has CDR1 SGHKS and CDR2 YYEKEE (reference sequence). The CDR3 extends over 13 amino acids. V was trimmed by 7 bases and J by 1 base, leaving 11 bases between them. As DNA, the CDR3 is TGTGCCAGCCGCCGACAGCTTAACTATGGCTACACCTTC. Translating gives CASRRQLNYGYTF.

Details on this clone: No conserved phenylalanine or tryptophan is present at the end of the CDR3, so a read error is the likely explanation. The limits of the CDR3 on the DNA are not certain, so only TCRdb's listed CDR3 is given. The J gene is TRBJ2-7, the V gene TRBV5-8; the table calls TRBD1, which could not be checked here. Germline CDR1 reads SGHTS; CDR2 reads YDEGEE. Termini included, the CDR3 measures 11 amino acids. The CDR3 sequence: CASSAETGVGG.

This clone was observed a single time. V and J are TRBV7-3 and TRBJ2-5; 9 nucleotides match TRBD2. The CDR3 spans 14 residues. Trimming removed 2 bases from V and 5 bases from J; junction bases left unmatched: 3. In germline, CDR1 is SGHTA, CDR2 FQGTGA. CDR3: CASSLAGGRETQYF. As DNA, the CDR3 is TGTGCCAGCAGCTTAGCGGGGGGGCGGGAGACCCAGTACTTC.

This chain links TRBV4-3 with TRBJ1-2; the D is unclear. The V and J ends lost 4 bases and 4 bases respectively, with 16 bases between them. The germline V gene encodes CDR1 LGHNA and CDR2 YSLEER. There are 15 residues in the CDR3. In nucleotides, the CDR3 is TGCGCCAGCAGCCCCTACACCCGGGGATCCTATGGCTACACCTTC. Its translation is CASSPYTRGSYGYTF.

The CDR3 nucleotides are TGTGCCAGCAGCGCCCGCAGGGTGGACACCGGGGAGCTGTTTTTT. Translation: CASSARRVDTGELFF. The chain combines TRBV9 with TRBJ2-2; D perhaps matches TRBD1 (5 bases). The CDR3 runs to 15 residues. Trimming pared 3 bases from V and 3 bases from J, leaving 12 bases between. CDR1 and CDR2 from the germline V gene are SGDLS and YYNGEE.

The genes are TRBV5-1 and TRBJ2-5, with 7 bases matching TRBD2. From germline, CDR1 is SGHRS and CDR2 YFSETQ. The CDR3 totals 15 residues. Germline trimming cut 1 base from V and 5 bases from J; bases unmatched to any gene: 8. CDR3 DNA: TGCGCCAGCAGCTTGAGCGGGGCCGGCGGGGAGACCCAGTACTTC. The encoded protein is CASSLSGAGGETQYF.

The DNA of the CDR3 is TGTGCCAGCGGGACTCCCGGGTTAGGAGATACGCAGTATTTT. Protein product: CASGTPGLGDTQYF. The chain carries TRBV27 and TRBJ2-3; tentatively, D is TRBD2 (6 bases). The CDR3 contains 14 residues. V was cut by 8 bases and J by 5 bases, with 17 bases left in between. Germline lookup yields CDR1 MNHEY and CDR2 SMNVEV (reference sequence).

The genes are TRBV4-3 and TRBJ2-3; 7 bases align to TRBD2. CDR1 is LGHNA and CDR2 is YSLEER in the germline V gene. The CDR3 has 16 residues. After removal of 4 bases from V and 5 bases from J, the junction contained 12 bases not matched to a gene. The CDR3 here is CASSLSGGRIGDTQYF. CDR3 DNA: TGCGCCAGCAGCCTATCGGGCGGGAGAATAGGAGATACGCAGTATTTT.

The J gene is TRBJ1-1, the V gene TRBV5-1; perhaps TRBD1 as D (5 bases). There are 14 residues in the CDR3. Germline V CDR1 and CDR2: SGHRS, YFSETQ. The ends were cut back, 1 base at V and 4 bases at J, with 11 bases in the middle. The CDR3 region is CASSLTGDGTEAFF. For the CDR3, the DNA is TGCGCCAGCAGCTTGACGGGGGACGGCACTGAAGCTTTCTTT.

This chain joins TRBV6-6 and TRBJ2-1; weak D call: TRBD2 (6 bases). Germline V CDR1 and CDR2: MNHNY, SVGAGI (reference sequence). V was clipped by 6 bases and J by 6 bases, with 12 bases between them. The CDR3 is made up of 13 amino acids. DNA of the CDR3: TGTGCCAGCAGGTCGGGAGTCCTCAATGAGCAGTTCTTC. This gives the protein CASRSGVLNEQFF.